Following are 25 T cell receptor beta chains from one sample sequenced in a study of CXCR3-negative and CXCR3-positive naive CD8 T cells. Findings of the study overall: For CXCR3-positive naive cells, TRB CDR3s were more hydrophobic than those of CXCR3-negative naive cells.

The libraries of TRB cDNA were constructed through 5' RACE using UMI labels. TCRdb re-analyzed the 5' RACE reads; it lists each CDR3 protein once, without DNA. This sample's clone table lists some 110,000 distinct CDR3 sequences. What these receptors recognize is not known. The sequencing input was naive CXCR3+ CD8+ T cells from blood. Subset specified: CD45RO-CCR7+CD27+CD95- naive CD8+ T cells expressing CXCR3 (TNR3+). These receptors all come from a human donor in good health. Some clones in this sample may be carry-over from other donors' samples.

The rearrangement uses TRBV20-1 and TRBJ2-4. CDR1 is DFQATT, CDR2 SNEGSKA, per germline (reference sequence). The CDR3 is made up of 13 amino acids. The CDR3 sequence is CSIRIKTKNIQYF.

The V and J genes are TRBV2 and TRBJ2-1; the TRBD2 assignment by TCRdb is unverifiable without DNA. Germline assignment: CDR1 SNHLY and CDR2 FYNNEI. The CDR3 totals 16 residues. Here the CDR3 reads CASSERGLGTYNEQFF.

The chain joins TRBV19 to TRBJ2-1; with no DNA, the TCRdb D assignment of TRBD1 cannot be verified. Germline CDR1 LNHDA, CDR2 SQIVND (reference sequence). The CDR3 is made up of 15 amino acids. CDR3 protein: CASRAPLGAYNEQFF. The full variable domain, its missing parts supplied by reference TRBV19 and TRBJ2-1, is DGGITQSPKYLFRKEGQNVTLSCEQNLNHDAMYWYRQDPGQGLRLIYYSQIVNDFQKGDIAEGYSVSREKKESFPLTVTSAQKNPTAFYLCASRAPLGAYNEQFFGPGTRLTVL.

The chain has TRBV12-3 or TRBV12-4 and TRBJ2-7; as DNA is missing, the TRBD2 call by TCRdb cannot be tested. There are 14 residues in the CDR3. CDR3 sequence reads: CASSRTSGGREQYF.

V is TRBV29-1 and J is TRBJ2-7. There are 13 residues in the CDR3. Germline assignment: CDR1 SQVTM and CDR2 ANQGSEA. CDR3 sequence reads: CSVTKTDYYEQYF.

The rearrangement joins TRBV5-4 to TRBJ2-2; the D call from TCRdb, TRBD1, cannot be confirmed without DNA. The CDR3 extends over 17 amino acids. CDR1 is SGHNT and CDR2 is YYREEE in the germline V gene (reference sequence). The CDR3 loop is CASSLPGAGDANGELFF.

The CDR3 is CASSWGGEYPGYTEAFF. This sequence joins TRBV12-3 or TRBV12-4 and TRBJ1-1; TCRdb designates TRBD1, a call that cannot be tested without DNA. The CDR3 contains 17 residues.

The genes are TRBV5-1 and TRBJ1-4. Germline V gene data show CDR1 as SGHRS and CDR2 as YFSETQ. This CDR3 contains 16 residues. This CDR3 reads CASSVQGPPINEKLFF. Full variable domain (missing parts from reference TRBV5-1 and TRBJ1-4): KAGVTQTPRYLIKTRGQQVTLSCSPISGHRSVSWYQQTPGQGLQFLFEYFSETQRNKGNFPGRFSGRQFSNSRSEMNVSTLELGDSALYLCASSVQGPPINEKLFFGSGTQLSVL.

The rearrangement joins TRBV5-1 to TRBJ2-1; TCRdb returns TRBD1, unconfirmable since there is no DNA. Germline V gene lookup returns CDR1 SGHRS and CDR2 YFSETQ. The CDR3 loop spans 15 amino acids. CDR3 sequence: CASPTGAGETNEQFF.

This sequence joins TRBV5-1 and TRBJ1-1; as DNA is missing, the TRBD1 call by TCRdb cannot be tested. The length of the CDR3 is 14 residues. Germline values: CDR1 SGHRS, CDR2 YFSETQ. The CDR3 loop is CASSDMTGNTEAFF.

This chain links TRBV28 with TRBJ2-7. Germline CDR1 and CDR2: MDHEN and SYDVKM. This CDR3 comprises 14 residues. CDR3 sequence: CASSPRIRSYEQYF.

The rearrangement joins TRBV2 to TRBJ2-5. The germline CDR1 and CDR2 sequences are SNHLY and FYNNEI. CDR3 size: 15 residues. The chain's CDR3 is CASSEALGKQETQYF.

The chain recombines TRBV11-3 with TRBJ2-3; with no DNA, the TCRdb D assignment of TRBD2 cannot be verified. This CDR3 contains 16 residues. CDR1 SGHNT and CDR2 YENEEA come from the germline V gene. The CDR3 loop is CASSPLQAGGTDTQYF.

The chain combines TRBV30 with TRBJ1-2; TCRdb proposes TRBD1, but this gene call is untestable without DNA. Germline assignment: CDR1 GTSNPN and CDR2 SVGIG (reference sequence). CDR3 length: 14 residues. The chain's CDR3 is CAWSEPGTNYGYTF.

The gene calls are TRBV7-9 and TRBJ2-3. The CDR3 contains 12 residues. Looked up from germline, CDR1 is SEHNR and CDR2 is FQNEAQ (reference sequence). The chain's CDR3 is CASSLVQDTQYF.

The J gene is TRBJ2-7, the V gene TRBV7-2; TCRdb designates TRBD2, a call that cannot be tested without DNA. This CDR3 is built from 15 residues. Germline V gene data show CDR1 as SGHTA and CDR2 as FQGNSA. The CDR3 here is CASSWTSGIGSEQYF.

Here the CDR3 reads CASSSGDFGGLDEQYF. V and J are TRBV5-5 and TRBJ2-7; as DNA is missing, the TRBD1 call by TCRdb cannot be tested. The CDR3 runs to 16 residues. Germline CDR1 SGHKS, CDR2 YYEKEE (reference sequence). The full variable domain, completed using reference TRBV5-5 and TRBJ2-7, is DAGVTQSPTHLIKTRGQQVTLRCSPISGHKSVSWYQQVLGQGPQFIFQYYEKEERGRGNFPDRFSARQFPNYSSELNVNALLLGDSALYLCASSSGDFGGLDEQYFGPGTRLTVT.

The chain employs TRBV20-1 and TRBJ2-7; TCRdb proposes TRBD2, but this gene call is untestable without DNA. Germline assignment: CDR1 DFQATT and CDR2 SNEGSKA (reference sequence). This CDR3 has 13 amino acids. The CDR3 loop reads CSAWTSGTYEQYF.

The chain uses TRBV5-1 and TRBJ1-1. The length of the CDR3 is 12 residues. CDR1 SGHRS and CDR2 YFSETQ come from the germline V gene. CDR3 residues: CASSLAVTEAFF. The full variable domain, rest sourced from reference TRBV5-1 and TRBJ1-1, is KAGVTQTPRYLIKTRGQQVTLSCSPISGHRSVSWYQQTPGQGLQFLFEYFSETQRNKGNFPGRFSGRQFSNSRSEMNVSTLELGDSALYLCASSLAVTEAFFGQGTRLTVV.

This chain uses TRBV11-3 with TRBJ2-2; TCRdb calls TRBD2, which cannot be checked without DNA. Germline V gene lookup returns CDR1 SGHNT and CDR2 YENEEA. The CDR3 loop spans 16 amino acids. The CDR3 loop is CASSPARGGLTGELFF.

The rearrangement links TRBV3-1 to TRBJ2-7. Germline V CDR1 and CDR2: LGHDT, YNNKEL (reference sequence). CDR3 length equals 15 residues. The CDR3 here is CASSQGEITSYEQYF.

The chain carries TRBV29-1 and TRBJ2-2; with no DNA, the TCRdb D assignment of TRBD2 cannot be verified. CDR3 size: 15 residues. From germline, CDR1 is SQVTM and CDR2 ANQGSEA. CDR3 sequence reads: CSVEDGGTNTGELFF.

The V gene is TRBV29-1, the J gene TRBJ2-7. The V gene's germline CDR1 is SQVTM and CDR2 ANQGSEA. The CDR3 has 11 amino acids. The chain's CDR3 is CSAGLTYEQYF.

J is TRBJ2-5 and V is TRBV11-2; without DNA, the TCRdb call of TRBD2 cannot be checked. The length of the CDR3 is 16 residues. Looked up from germline, CDR1 is SGHAT and CDR2 is FQNNGV. CDR3 residues: CASSLTLAGGQETQYF. Full variable domain (remainder filled in from reference TRBV11-2 and TRBJ2-5): EAGVAQSPRYKIIEKRQSVAFWCNPISGHATLYWYQQILGQGPKLLIQFQNNGVVDDSQLPKDRFSAERLKGVDSTLKIQPAKLEDSAVYLCASSLTLAGGQETQYFGPGTRLLVL.

V and J are TRBV29-1 and TRBJ2-7; TCRdb's D gene call, TRBD2, goes unchecked for lack of DNA. CDR1 SQVTM and CDR2 ANQGSEA come from the germline V gene. The CDR3 sequence is 12 residues long. CDR3 protein: CSVVLGTGEQYF.